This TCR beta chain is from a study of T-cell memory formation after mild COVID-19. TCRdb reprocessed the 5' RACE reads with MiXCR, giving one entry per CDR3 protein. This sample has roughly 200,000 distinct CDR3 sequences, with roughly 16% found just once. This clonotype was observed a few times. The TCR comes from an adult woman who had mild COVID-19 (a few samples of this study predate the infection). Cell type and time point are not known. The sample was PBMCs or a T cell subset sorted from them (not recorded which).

Written as DNA, the CDR3 is TGTGCCAGCAGTGGTTTACAGGACTTGAACACTGAAGCTTTCTTT. This gives the protein CASSGLQDLNTEAFF. The V call is TRBV12-3 or TRBV12-4, the J call TRBJ1-1; D possibly corresponds to TRBD1 (5 bases). Trimming stripped 5 bases from V and 0 bases from J, with 13 bases between. The CDR3 extends over 15 amino acids.